One and the same sample provided the 10 T cell receptor beta chains below, sequenced in a study of beta chain features in type 1 diabetes. Reverse transcription of all isolated RNA meant that expressed TCRB transcripts were sequenced. Assay: immunoSEQ multiplex PCR; the TCRdb copy retains only in-frame clones and omits some. Among more than 300,000 clones listed, 7% to 9% were seen once. The material sequenced was central memory CD4+ T cells from blood. The origin of the receptors is a young woman in good health.

The J gene is TRBJ2-1, the V gene TRBV2; D is ambiguous. The CDR3 spans 12 residues. Germline V CDR1 and CDR2: SNHLY, FYNNEI. The V and J ends lost 4 bases and 7 bases respectively, with 8 bases between them. The CDR3 spells CASSGPGNEQFF. CDR3 coding DNA: TGTGCCAGCAGTGGCCCAGGAAATGAGCAGTTCTTC.

This chain links TRBV20-1 with TRBJ2-5; D gene unclear. Germline CDR1 DFQATT, CDR2 SNEGSKA (reference sequence). Trimming stripped 1 base from V and 6 bases from J, with 6 bases between. The CDR3 has 11 amino acids. The CDR3 reads CSARGLQTQYF. CDR3 in DNA: TGCAGTGCTAGAGGGCTTCAGACCCAGTACTTC.

This clone has ten or more counts. V and J are TRBV7-2 and TRBJ2-3; D not resolved. CDR1 is SGHTA, CDR2 FQGNSA, per germline. This CDR3 is built from 14 residues. Trimming took off 3 bases at V and 0 bases at J, with 7 bases between the two ends. The CDR3 nucleotides read TGTGCCAGCAGCTTCGGGCTAAGCACAGATACGCAGTATTTT. Its translation is CASSFGLSTDTQYF.

CDR3 sequence: CASSYQGRGEGELFF. As DNA, the CDR3 is TGTGCCAGCAGTTACCAAGGGCGGGGCGAGGGGGAGCTGTTTTTT. The chain is built from TRBV6-5 and TRBJ2-2, with a weak D call TRBD2 (6 bases). The CDR3 runs to 15 residues. V was cut by 2 bases and J by 8 bases, with 15 bases left in between. Germline CDR1 and CDR2: MNHEY and SVGAGI.

This clone was detected a few times. V and J are TRBV20-1 and TRBJ1-2; no clear D gene. Germline V gene lookup returns CDR1 DFQATT and CDR2 SNEGSKA (reference sequence). The CDR3 has 11 residues. V lost 7 bases to trimming and J lost 2 bases, with 8 bases between them. The DNA for the CDR3 is TGCAGTGGTTTGACGAACTATGGCTACACCTTC. This encodes CSGLTNYGYTF.

Details on this clone: The sample contains more than one DNA sequence encoding this CDR3. The chain uses TRBV2 and TRBJ2-1; 11 bases match TRBD2. J gave up 4 bases and V 6 bases, and 5 bases lay outside the gene matches. Per germline, CDR1 SNHLY and CDR2 FYNNEI. CDR3 size: 15 residues. CDR3 DNA sequence: TGTGCCAGCAGCGTGGGACTAGCGGTTTACAATGAGCAGTTCTTC. Its translation: CASSVGLAVYNEQFF.

This clone was seen repeatedly, ten times or more. The V call is TRBV5-4, the J call TRBJ2-5; D might be TRBD1 (6 bases). CDR3 length: 14 residues. The germline gives CDR1 SGHNT, CDR2 YYREEE (reference sequence). V was trimmed by 3 bases and J by 5 bases, leaving 14 bases between them. CDR3 amino acids: CASSSRQAAETQYF. The CDR3 nucleotides are TGTGCCAGCAGCTCCCGACAGGCTGCCGAGACCCAGTACTTC. Full variable domain (remainder filled in from reference TRBV5-4 and TRBJ2-5): ETGVTQSPTHLIKTRGQQVTLRCSSQSGHNTVSWYQQALGQGPQFIFQYYREEENGRGNFPPRFSGLQFPNYSSELNVNALELDDSALYLCASSSRQAAETQYFGPGTRLLVL.

This clone was seen more than once but under ten times. The J gene is TRBJ2-5, the V gene TRBV7-9; D may match TRBD1 or TRBD2 (5 bases each). The CDR3 covers 18 residues. Germline V gives CDR1 SEHNR, CDR2 FQNEAQ (reference sequence). V shed 4 bases and J shed 1 base, with 22 bases lying between them. CDR3 amino acids: CASSSPRGARAFQETQYF. The CDR3 region has the DNA TGTGCCAGCAGCTCACCCCGGGGCGCCAGGGCCTTCCAAGAGACCCAGTACTTC.

The rearrangement joins TRBV5-4 to TRBJ2-7; D remains unclear. V lost 0 bases and J 0 bases, leaving 4 bases between the germline ends. This CDR3 has 13 amino acids. Per the germline V gene, CDR1 is SGHNT and CDR2 is YYREEE (reference sequence). The CDR3, as DNA: TGTGCCAGCAGCTTGGATCCCTCCTACGAGCAGTACTTC. Translating gives CASSLDPSYEQYF. Full variable domain (missing parts from reference TRBV5-4 and TRBJ2-7): ETGVTQSPTHLIKTRGQQVTLRCSSQSGHNTVSWYQQALGQGPQFIFQYYREEENGRGNFPPRFSGLQFPNYSSELNVNALELDDSALYLCASSLDPSYEQYFGPGTRLTVT.

This clone showed up just a few times. The chain couples TRBV11-1 to TRBJ2-3, with D perhaps TRBD2 (5 bases). The CDR3 extends over 14 amino acids. Germline V gene sequence: CDR1 SGHAT, CDR2 FQDESV (reference sequence). V was cut by 5 bases and J by 6 bases, with 15 bases left in between. The CDR3 reads CASSAGSSADTQYF. Written as DNA, the CDR3 is TGTGCCAGCAGCGCTGGGAGTTCAGCGGATACGCAGTATTTT.